This T cell receptor (beta chain) came from a study of prognosis after radiotherapy for stage I lung cancer. Study summary: No patient had concurrent therapy with stereotactic body radiotherapy. Overall study results and limits: For the expanded TCR clones, whether they were tumor-specific was not determined.

By frequency in the sample, this clonotype is medium-sized. The antigen remains unidentified. Prior chemotherapy, radiotherapy and other malignancies were absent; CT and PET/CT showed node-negative disease. Peripheral blood, six milliliters per draw, was collected at each of two time points. Germline V gene data show CDR1 as SGHAT and CDR2 as FQNNGV. With 6 bases clipped from V and 5 bases from J, the junction kept 9 bases outside the gene matches. CDR3 size: 14 residues. The genomic DNA TCR beta CDR3 region underwent two rounds of multiplex PCR. Primers targeting each individual TRBV and TRBJ gene were applied in first-round PCR. TCRdb analysed the multiplex PCR reads with MiXCR anew, one entry per CDR3 protein. The sample has 14,000 or so distinct CDR3 sequences, more than 35% seen once; the top ten hold 41%.

This material consisted of PBMCs, taken before or after stereotactic body radiation therapy (not recorded which). The V and J genes are TRBV11-2 and TRBJ1-2; 7 bases are a match to TRBD1. This TCR was recovered from a donor over 45 with non-small cell lung cancer. The CDR3 loop reads CASRQTGTVYGYTF. The CDR3 DNA reads TGTGCCAGCAGACAAACCGGGACAGTATATGGCTACACCTTC.